This T cell receptor beta chain comes out of a study of T cells in tuberculosis (dated by TCRdb to between 2018 and 2020). For context, the study as a whole: In the study, CD1B tetramers and high-throughput TCR immunosequencing were combined to characterize T cells specific for the mycobacterial lipid antigen glucose monomycolate (GMM). Beyond this particular receptor, the publication reports: The stringent sort gate may have missed T cells binding the CD1B-GMM tetramer with low affinity.

TCR-alpha and TCR-beta chains were sequenced unpaired, so chain pairing information was not available. TCR libraries were generated with the immunoSEQ multiplex PCR assay, using TCR-beta and/or TCR-alpha/delta assays for each sample. The amplified TCR libraries were sequenced using the Illumina high-throughput platform. The authors processed their data as follows. Clustering and dimensionality reduction relied on pairwise TCRdist distances among GMM-specific receptors from T cells that were either sorted ex vivo or expanded in vitro. Sequence motifs defined by gene usage and CDR3 content were checked for enrichment by comparing tetramer-positive and tetramer-negative populations. What TCRdb holds here is the immuneACCESS table cut down to in-frame rearrangements. Part of the clones is not present; checked against another copy, under half of the missing clones reflect an unresolved V gene, and the others are unexplained. From that table come the V and J calls and clone size; the DNA was used to work out D and trimming. For this sample there are about 58,000 clones; 88% appear just once. Jointly, the top ten make up 21% of the sample.

The CDR3, cysteine through phenylalanine, is 11 amino acids long. Left in the record is the CDR3 DNA by itself, 33 bases read in frame from the first base. V and J lose 3 bases and 8 bases, and a span of 10 bases separates them. Reading the germline V gene (reference sequence) gives CDR1 DFQATT and CDR2 SNEGSKA. PBMC were thawed, rested overnight, stained with GMM-loaded CD1B tetramer, a Live/Dead dye and anti-CD3, and then sorted on a FACS Aria II. C32 glucose monomycolate purified from Rhodococcus equi was loaded onto CD1B tetramers. Before cryopreservation, the PBMC later used for tetramer sorting had been depleted of CD14-expressing monocytes as part of a separate study. From each donor, approximately 100,000 tetramer-negative cells were sorted and analyzed together with the tetramer-positive cells. GMM-loaded CD1B tetramers were used to sort antigen-specific T cells from four healthy South African adults.

About this clone itself: It has no much larger one-base neighbor in the sample; base qualities were not kept.

The source of this sequence is an adult woman with latent tuberculosis. The chain uses TRBV20-1 and TRBJ1-2; the D gene identity is not certain. Sample: CD1b-GMM tetramer-negative cells sorted from PBMCs. The intended sense of this specimen's cell subset or site label: T cells not binding CD1B-GMM tetramer, sorted from same donor. The nucleotides are TGCAGTGCTAGTTGGAGGGAAGGCTACACCTTC. Translation gives CSASWREGYTF.